The source of this T cell receptor (beta chain) is a study of blood T cell repertoires in COVID-19. Study in general: Sources were T cells, B-cell-depleted T cells, or PBMCs; the material itself was cDNA or gDNA.

As originally analysed: Amplification with reference gene primers provided the estimates of nucleated cell counts. The table came from immunoSEQ multiplex PCR; TCRdb's copy has only in-frame clones and leaves some out. Clonal size and the V and J genes are those of that table, whereas D and trimming came from the DNA. The sample carries some 170,000 clones, roughly 87% recorded once. The germline V and J ends were trimmed by 4 bases and 0 bases, with 10 bases remaining between them. The CDR3 is 15 residues long. Germline V CDR1 and CDR2: MNHEY, SVGEGT. This TCR came from a woman aged 50 to 60 with acute or convalescent COVID-19. The sequencing input was peripheral blood. The rearrangement links TRBV6-2 or TRBV6-3 to TRBJ1-5; no clear D gene. The CDR3 here is CASSSPGYSNQPQHF. The CDR3 coding sequence is TGTGCCAGCAGTTCCCCGGGGTATAGCAATCAGCCCCAGCATTTT.